This T cell receptor (beta chain) was captured by sequencing in a study of CD8+ T cells in alopecia areata. As the sequencing template, cDNA was produced by extracting RNA and reverse transcribing it. Only in-frame clones appear in the TCRdb table, and some are missing; sequencing was by immunoSEQ multiplex PCR. The sample consists of under 200,000 clones, roughly 60% of them appearing once. Study findings and constraints: The study found TCR sharing across patients less clear than in mice, possibly for HLA reasons.

Treatment given: oral pan-JAK inhibitor, 5-10 mg twice daily. The authors sorted CD4+ and CD8+ T cells from PBMCs. On this clone itself: Its specificity is not known.

This material consisted of CD4+ T cells sorted from blood, taken at week 24, from a patient treated with tofacitinib. The receptor was isolated from a human donor with alopecia areata.

The CDR3, as DNA: TGTGCCACCAGCAGGGTTGAACAGGGGAACACTGAAGCTTTCTTT. The encoded protein is CATSRVEQGNTEAFF. The V and J genes are TRBV15 and TRBJ1-1, with D perhaps matching TRBD1 (6 bases). The CDR3 is 15 amino acids. The V gene lost 3 bases and the J gene lost 1 base, with 12 bases spanning the gap. The germline CDR1 and CDR2 sequences are LNHNV and YYDKDF (reference sequence).